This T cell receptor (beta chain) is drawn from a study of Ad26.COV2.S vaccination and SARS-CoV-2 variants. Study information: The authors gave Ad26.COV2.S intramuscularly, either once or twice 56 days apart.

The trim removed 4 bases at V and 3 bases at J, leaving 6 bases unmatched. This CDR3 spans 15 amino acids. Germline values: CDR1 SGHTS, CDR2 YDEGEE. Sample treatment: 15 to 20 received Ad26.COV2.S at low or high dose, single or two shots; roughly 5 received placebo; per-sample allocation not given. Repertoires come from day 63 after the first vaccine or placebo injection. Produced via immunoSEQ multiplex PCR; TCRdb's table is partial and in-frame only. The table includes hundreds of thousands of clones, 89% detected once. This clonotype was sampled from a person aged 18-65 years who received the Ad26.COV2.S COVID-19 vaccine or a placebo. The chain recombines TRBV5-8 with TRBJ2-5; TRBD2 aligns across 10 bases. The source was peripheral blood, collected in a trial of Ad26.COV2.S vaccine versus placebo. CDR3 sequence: CASSNGLAEEETQYF. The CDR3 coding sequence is TGTGCCAGCAGCAATGGACTAGCGGAGGAAGAGACCCAGTACTTC.